This T cell receptor (beta chain) was documented in a study of immune cell composition in non-small cell lung cancer. Some clones are missing from TCRdb's copy, which holds only in-frame ones; the method was immunoSEQ multiplex PCR. The sample includes about 3,400 clones, around 83% of them seen just once. About this clone: Its antigen is still unknown.

V lost 0 bases, J lost 1 base, and 7 bases lay in between. Germline V gene sequence: CDR1 MNHEY, CDR2 SVGAGI. CDR3 length: 15 amino acids. Study-level results: Tumour TCR-beta clonality showed no significant link to smoking pack-years. Squamous carcinomas (approximately 75%) more often had tumour-associated clones >0.5% than adenocarcinomas (roughly 33%).

Normal lung was sampled as far from the tumour as possible, at least 3 cm. Template was genomic DNA from frozen, unsorted single-cell suspensions. Sequenced material: non-adjacent lung tissue. The sequence was obtained from a human donor with non-small cell lung cancer. The chain recombines TRBV6-5 with TRBJ1-5; a weak D match, TRBD1 (6 bases). This chain's CDR3 is CASSYSGQSNQPQHF. CDR3 in DNA: TGTGCCAGCAGTTACTCCGGACAGAGCAATCAGCCCCAGCATTTT.